The sequence of this TCR beta chain was determined in a study of cytomegalovirus exposure and HLA in healthy donors. With regard to this clone: No antigen is known for it.

Study-wide results and limits: Diagnosis of cytomegalovirus status made by the classifier reportedly showed high specificity and sensitivity.

Here immunoSEQ multiplex PCR was the method, and the copy in TCRdb shows in-frame clones only, minus some. The table has 200,000 or so clones, around 80% seen once. Germline assignment: CDR1 MNHNS and CDR2 SASEGT. The CDR3 runs 13 residues. V shed 4 bases and J shed 3 bases, with 9 bases lying between them. The clonotype originates from a woman aged 30 to 39 in good health and CMV-seropositive. The V gene is TRBV6-1, the J gene TRBJ1-1; D unresolved. The specimen was PBMCs. The CDR3 DNA reads as TGTGCCAGCAGTGCCTTCCTTTACACTGAAGCTTTCTTT. Translation: CASSAFLYTEAFF.